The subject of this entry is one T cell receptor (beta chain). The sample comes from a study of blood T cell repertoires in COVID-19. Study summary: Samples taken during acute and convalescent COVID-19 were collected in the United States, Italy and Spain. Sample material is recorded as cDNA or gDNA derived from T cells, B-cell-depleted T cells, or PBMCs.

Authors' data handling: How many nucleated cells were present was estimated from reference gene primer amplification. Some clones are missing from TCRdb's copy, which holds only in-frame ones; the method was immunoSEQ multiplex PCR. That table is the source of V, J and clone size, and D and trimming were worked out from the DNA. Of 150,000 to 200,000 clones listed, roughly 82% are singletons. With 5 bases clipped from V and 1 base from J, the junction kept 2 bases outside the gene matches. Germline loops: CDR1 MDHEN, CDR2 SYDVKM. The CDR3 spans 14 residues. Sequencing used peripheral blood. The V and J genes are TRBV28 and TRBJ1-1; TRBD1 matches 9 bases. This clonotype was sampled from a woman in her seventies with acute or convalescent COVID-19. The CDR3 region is CASSKQGANTEAFF. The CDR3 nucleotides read TGTGCCAGCAGTAAACAGGGGGCGAACACTGAAGCTTTCTTT.